The rows below give T cell receptor beta chains drawn from one sample of a study of T-cell memory formation after mild COVID-19. TCRdb independently ran MiXCR on the 5' RACE reads; one entry per CDR3 protein. The data show around 440,000 distinct CDR3 sequences, 15% to 20% seen once. The sample was PBMCs or a T cell subset sorted from them (not recorded which). The receptor source for this set is an adult woman who had mild COVID-19 (a few samples of this study predate the infection). Cell type and time point are not known. Each CDR3 is given with its conserved first and last residue. A D gene is named only where the DNA matches it firmly. Size tells how often a clone was seen (once, few, many) or the class of an expanded clone, and some rows leave it out.

clone size	J gene	V gene	D gene	CDR3 DNA	CDR3 protein
-	TRBJ2-5	TRBV12-3/TRBV12-4	-	TGTGCCAGCAGCCCCGAGGGGGAACGGAGAAAAGAGACCCAGTACTTC	CASSPEGERRKETQYF
-	TRBJ1-5	TRBV6-2/TRBV6-3	TRBD1	TGTGCCAGCACCGCGACAGGGCGAAGCAATCAGCCCCAGCATTTT	CASTATGRSNQPQHF
few	TRBJ2-7	TRBV12-3/TRBV12-4	-	TGTGCCAGCAGTTTGGATGGGACGGCTACCTACGAGCAGTACTTC	CASSLDGTATYEQYF
-	TRBJ2-1	TRBV15	-	TGTGCCACCAGCAGAGATCTCTCCAATGAGCAGTTCTTC	CATSRDLSNEQFF
few	TRBJ2-1	TRBV4-3	TRBD2	TGCGCCAGCAGCCAAAAGGGAGCGGGAGGGATAGCCAATGAGCAGTTCTTC	CASSQKGAGGIANEQFF
few	TRBJ2-3	TRBV30	-	TGTGCCTGGAGAAAACCCAGCACAGATACGCAGTATTTT	CAWRKPSTDTQYF
-	TRBJ2-2	TRBV28	-	TGTGCCAGCATTTCCGGCGGGTACACCGGGGAGCTGTTTTTT	CASISGGYTGELFF
-	TRBJ2-3	TRBV4-3	-	TGCGCCAGCAGCCAAGATAATAAACGTGAAACAGATACGCAGTATTTT	CASSQDNKRETDTQYF
few	TRBJ2-1	TRBV29-1	-	TGCAGCGTTCGTTGGGGGATCGATGAGCAGTTCTTC	CSVRWGIDEQFF
few	TRBJ2-2	TRBV12-3/TRBV12-4	-	TGTGCCAGCAGGCAGGCGAGAGGGAATGAGCTGTTTTTT	CASRQARGNELFF
many	TRBJ2-1	TRBV5-1	-	TGCGCCAGCAGCTTGGGGACAGCTGAGCAGTTCTTC	CASSLGTAEQFF
-	TRBJ1-1	TRBV7-2	-	TGTGCCAGCAGCCAATTCATGAACACTGAAGCTTTCTTT	CASSQFMNTEAFF
few	TRBJ1-2	TRBV24-1	TRBD1	TGTGCCACCAGTGACAACAGGGGGAACTCCTATGGCTACACCTTC	CATSDNRGNSYGYTF
-	TRBJ2-5	TRBV7-9	TRBD2	TGTGCCAGCAGCACCCAGACTAGCGGGAGCTTGGAGACCCAGTACTTC	CASSTQTSGSLETQYF
-	TRBJ2-7	TRBV7-2	TRBD2	TGTGCCAGCAGCCTTTTAACTAGCGGCGACGAGCAGTACTTC	CASSLLTSGDEQYF
-	TRBJ2-1	TRBV14	TRBD2	TGTGCCAGCAGCCGGACTAGCGGGAGGGCCATACATGAGCAGTTCTTC	CASSRTSGRAIHEQFF
few	TRBJ2-7	TRBV4-3	-	TGCGCCAGCAGCCAAGAGAGGGATTCCTACGAGCAGTACTTC	CASSQERDSYEQYF
-	TRBJ2-2	TRBV24-1	-	TGTGCCACCAAAGGACTCCACAACACCGGGGAGCTGTTTTTT	CATKGLHNTGELFF
-	TRBJ2-2	TRBV11-2	-	TGTGCCAGCAGCTATACCACCGGGGAGCTGTTTTTT	CASSYTTGELFF
-	TRBJ2-7	TRBV29-1	TRBD2	TGCAGCGTTGAACGACTAGCGGATACCTACGAGCAGTACTTC	CSVERLADTYEQYF
-	TRBJ2-7	TRBV6-2/TRBV6-3	-	TGTGCCAGCAGGCCGGGACTCCGGTACGAGCAGTACTTC	CASRPGLRYEQYF
-	TRBJ1-1	TRBV18	TRBD1	TGTGCCAGCTCACCGGACAGGGCTAGGACTGAAGCTTTCTTT	CASSPDRARTEAFF
few	TRBJ2-7	TRBV7-6	-	TGTGCCAGCAGCCCCCAAGCGGCGTACGAGCAGTACTTC	CASSPQAAYEQYF
few	TRBJ2-5	TRBV9	TRBD1	TGTGCCAGCAGCGCAGGGGACAGGGAGACCCAGTACTTC	CASSAGDRETQYF
-	TRBJ1-2	TRBV24-1	-	TGTGCCACCAGTGTGCTTAGCCCACACTATGGCTACACCTTC	CATSVLSPHYGYTF